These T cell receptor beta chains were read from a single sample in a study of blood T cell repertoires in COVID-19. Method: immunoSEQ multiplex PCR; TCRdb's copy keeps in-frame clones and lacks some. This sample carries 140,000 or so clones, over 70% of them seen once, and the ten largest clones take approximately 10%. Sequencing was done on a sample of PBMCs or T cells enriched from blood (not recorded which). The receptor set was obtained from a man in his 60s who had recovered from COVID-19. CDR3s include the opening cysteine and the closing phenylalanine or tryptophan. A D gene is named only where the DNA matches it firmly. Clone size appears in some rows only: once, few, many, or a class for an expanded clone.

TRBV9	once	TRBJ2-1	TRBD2	TGTGCCAGCAGCGTAGCGAGCGGGGTTAGCTCCTACAATGAGCAGTTCTTC	CASSVASGVSSYNEQFF
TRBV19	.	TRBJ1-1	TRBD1	TGTGCCAGTAGTTCAGACAGGGGGACTGAAGCTTTCTTT	CASSSDRGTEAFF
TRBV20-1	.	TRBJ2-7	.	TGCAGTGCCCCGAGCCTCTACGAGCAGTACTTC	CSAPSLYEQYF
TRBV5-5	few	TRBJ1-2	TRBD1	TGTGCCAGCAGCTCCTCCGGGACAGGGGTAGGCTATGGCTACACCTTC	CASSSSGTGVGYGYTF
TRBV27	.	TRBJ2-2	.	TGTGCCAGCAGCTACAGAGATCAACCCGGGGAGCTGTTTTTT	CASSYRDQPGELFF
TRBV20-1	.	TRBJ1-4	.	TGCAGTGCTAGTCGGGGTGAAAAACTGTTTTTT	CSASRGEKLFF
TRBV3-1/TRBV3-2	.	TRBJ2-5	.	TGTGCCAGCAGCCAAGGGGCAGGCATACAAGAGACCCAGTACTTC	CASSQGAGIQETQYF
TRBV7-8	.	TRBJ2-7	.	TGTGCCAGCAGCTACGGCAGGAGGTCCTCCTACGAGCAGTACTTC	CASSYGRRSSYEQYF
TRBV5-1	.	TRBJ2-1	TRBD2	TGCGCCAGCAGCTTGGTTGGTAGCGGGGCCTACAATGAGCAGTTCTTC	CASSLVGSGAYNEQFF
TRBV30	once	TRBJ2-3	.	TGTGCCTGGACCCCACAGACTACGCAGTATTTT	CAWTPQTTQYF
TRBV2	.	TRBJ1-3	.	TGTGCCAGCAGGACGGACAGCTCTGGAAACACCATATATTTT	CASRTDSSGNTIYF
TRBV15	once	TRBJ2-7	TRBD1	TGTGCCACCAGCAGAGACCGGACAGGGACAAGGCAGTACTTC	CATSRDRTGTRQYF
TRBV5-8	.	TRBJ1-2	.	TGTGCCAGCAGCATCACAATCGGCTACACCTTC	CASSITIGYTF
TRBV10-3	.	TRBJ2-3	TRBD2	TGTGCCACCACTAGCGGCACAGATACGCAGTATTTT	CATTSGTDTQYF
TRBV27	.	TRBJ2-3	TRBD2	TGTGCCAGCAGGCCGCTAACCCTAGCGGGGGTACAGTATTTT	CASRPLTLAGVQYF
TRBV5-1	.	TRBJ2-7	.	TGCGCCAGCAGCTTGGCGCAGGCGGGCGAGCAGTACTTC	CASSLAQAGEQYF
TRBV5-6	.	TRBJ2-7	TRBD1	TGTGCCAGCAGCGACTCCGGGACAGGGACCCACGAGCAGTACTTC	CASSDSGTGTHEQYF
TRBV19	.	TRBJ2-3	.	TGTGCCACCGCTAGTGGAGATACGCAGTATTTT	CATASGDTQYF
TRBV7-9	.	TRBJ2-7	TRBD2	TGTGCCAGCAGCCCTCCCGGGAGGGAGGTAATTTACGAGCAGTACTTC	CASSPPGREVIYEQYF
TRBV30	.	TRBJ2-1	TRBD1	TGTGCCTGGAGTGTAAAGGGGGCGAGTAGTGAGCAGTTCTTC	CAWSVKGASSEQFF
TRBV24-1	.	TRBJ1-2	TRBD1	TGTGCCACCAGTGAGTTATCCGGGACAGGGCGCTATGGCTACACCTTC	CATSELSGTGRYGYTF
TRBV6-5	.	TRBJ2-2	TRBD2	TGTGCCAGCAGGTCTAGCGGGGCGAACACCGGGGAGCTGTTTTTT	CASRSSGANTGELFF
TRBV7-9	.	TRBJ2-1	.	TGTGCCAGCAGCTTAGCGCGGGGGCCCCACAATGAGCAGTTCTTC	CASSLARGPHNEQFF
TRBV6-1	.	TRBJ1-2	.	TGTGCCAGCAGTGAAGCATGGTCGGGGGGCTACACCTTC	CASSEAWSGGYTF
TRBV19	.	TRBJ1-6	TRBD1	TGTGCCAGTAGTAACAGGGGGCGAACCTATAATTCACCCCTCCACTTT	CASSNRGRTYNSPLHF